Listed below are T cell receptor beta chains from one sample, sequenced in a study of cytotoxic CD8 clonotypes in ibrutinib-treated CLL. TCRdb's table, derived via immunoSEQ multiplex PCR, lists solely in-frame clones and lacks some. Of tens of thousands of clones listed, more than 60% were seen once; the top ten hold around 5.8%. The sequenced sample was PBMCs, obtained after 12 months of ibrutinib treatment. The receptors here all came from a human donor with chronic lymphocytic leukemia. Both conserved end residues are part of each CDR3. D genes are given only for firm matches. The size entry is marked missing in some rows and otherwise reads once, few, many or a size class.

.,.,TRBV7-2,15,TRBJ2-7,TGTGCCAGCAGCGTCTTGGGGCTAGCAAACTACGAGCAGTACTTC,CASSVLGLANYEQYF
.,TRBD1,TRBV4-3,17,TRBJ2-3,TGCGCCAGCAGCCAAGCCGTGGACAGGGGAGGCACAGATACGCAGTATTTT,CASSQAVDRGGTDTQYF
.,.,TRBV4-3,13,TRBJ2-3,TGCGCCAGCAGCCCCACAGAAGAAGATACGCAGTATTTT,CASSPTEEDTQYF
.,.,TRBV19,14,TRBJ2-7,TGTGCCAGTAGTCTCGGCCGGAGGGAGGACGAGCAGTACTTC,CASSLGRREDEQYF
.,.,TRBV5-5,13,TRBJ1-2,TGTGCCAGCAGCTTGGAGGGGAACTATGGCTACACCTTC,CASSLEGNYGYTF
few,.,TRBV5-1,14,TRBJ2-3,TGCGCCAGCAGCATGCGCCCGGGGACAGATACGCAGTATTTT,CASSMRPGTDTQYF
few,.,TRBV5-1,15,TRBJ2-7,TGCGCCAGCAGCCCAGTGGTGGGTGCCGACTACGAGCAGTACTTC,CASSPVVGADYEQYF
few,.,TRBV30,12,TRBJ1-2,TGTGCCTGGAGTGTACGGGTACATGGCTACACCTTC,CAWSVRVHGYTF
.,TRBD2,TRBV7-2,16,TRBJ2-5,TGTGCCAGCAGCTTAAATTCCGGGGGGGCCCAAGAGACCCAGTACTTC,CASSLNSGGAQETQYF
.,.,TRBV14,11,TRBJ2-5,TGTGCCAGCAGCCTTGAAGAGACCCAGTACTTC,CASSLEETQYF
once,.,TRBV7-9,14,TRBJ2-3,TGTGCCAGCAGCGTAGGGGGGGTTCAAGATACGCAGTATTTT,CASSVGGVQDTQYF
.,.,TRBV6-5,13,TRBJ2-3,TGTGCCAGCAGGCCACCTAATGGAGATACGCAGTATTTT,CASRPPNGDTQYF
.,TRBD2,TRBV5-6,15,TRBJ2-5,TGTGCCAGCAGCTTCCTAGCGGGGGTACAAGAGACCCAGTACTTC,CASSFLAGVQETQYF
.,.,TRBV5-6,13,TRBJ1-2,TGTGCCAGCAGCTTGAACGGGCTCTATGGCTACACCTTC,CASSLNGLYGYTF
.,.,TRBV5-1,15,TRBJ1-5,TGCGCCAGCAGCCTGGGGGGGCGCGGCAATCAGCCCCAGCATTTT,CASSLGGRGNQPQHF
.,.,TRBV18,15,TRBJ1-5,TGTGCCAGCTCACCCAACGGGGGGGGCAATCAGCCCCAGCATTTT,CASSPNGGGNQPQHF
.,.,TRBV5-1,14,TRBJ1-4,TGCGCCAGCAGCTTGGGACTGGTTAATGAAAAACTGTTTTTT,CASSLGLVNEKLFF
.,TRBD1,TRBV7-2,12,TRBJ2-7,TGTGCCAGCAGCGAAACAGGGGAAGAGCAGTACTTC,CASSETGEEQYF
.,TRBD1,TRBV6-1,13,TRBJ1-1,TGTGCCAGCAGGGCAGGGGGAGGCACTGAAGCTTTCTTT,CASRAGGGTEAFF
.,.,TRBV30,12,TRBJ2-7,TGTGCCTGCCGGGCCTCCTCCTACGAGCAGTACTTC,CACRASSYEQYF
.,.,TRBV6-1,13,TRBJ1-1,TGTGCCAGCAGTGAAGCGCAGTGGGCTGGGGCTTTCTTT,CASSEAQWAGAFF
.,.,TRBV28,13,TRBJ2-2,TGTGCCAGCAGTTCCCTAGGGCCCGGGGAGCTGTTTTTT,CASSSLGPGELFF
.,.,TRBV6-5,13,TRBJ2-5,TGTGCCAGCAGCAGGGACTTACAAGAGACCCAGTACTTC,CASSRDLQETQYF
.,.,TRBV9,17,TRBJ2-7,TGTGCCAGCAGCGTAGCCCGCCCGGGGGGCTTCTCCTACGAGCAGTACTTC,CASSVARPGGFSYEQYF
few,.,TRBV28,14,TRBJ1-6,TGTGCCAGTCTACCCGGAACCCATAATTCACCCCTCCACTTT,CASLPGTHNSPLHF
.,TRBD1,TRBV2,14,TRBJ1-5,TGTGCCAGCAGCATGACAGGGGGAGATCAGCCCCAGCATTTT,CASSMTGGDQPQHF
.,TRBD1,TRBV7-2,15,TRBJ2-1,TGTGCCAGCAGCTTACAAGGGGGCAGCCACAATGAGCAGTTCTTC,CASSLQGGSHNEQFF
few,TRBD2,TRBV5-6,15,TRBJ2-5,TGTGCCAGCAGCCTCAAGAGCTCGGGGGGAAAGACCCAGTACTTC,CASSLKSSGGKTQYF
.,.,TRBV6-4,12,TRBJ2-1,TGTGCCAGGTATCAGGGGCGGAATGAGCAGTTCTTC,CARYQGRNEQFF
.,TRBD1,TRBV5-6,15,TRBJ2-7,TGTGCCAGCAGCTTGTTTGGGACAGGTTACAACGAGCAGTACTTC,CASSLFGTGYNEQYF
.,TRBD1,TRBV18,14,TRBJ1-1,TGTGCCAGCTCACCGACAGGGCGGAAGACTGAAGCTTTCTTT,CASSPTGRKTEAFF
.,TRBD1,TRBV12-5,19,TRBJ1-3,TGTGCTAGTGGTTTGGTACTTCCCCTTACAGGGGTCTCTGGAAACACCATATATTTT,CASGLVLPLTGVSGNTIYF
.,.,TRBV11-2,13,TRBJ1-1,TGTGCCAGCAGCTTAGATATGAACACTGAAGCTTTCTTT,CASSLDMNTEAFF
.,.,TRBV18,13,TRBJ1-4,TGTGCCAGCTCGCGGGCCCGTAATGAAAAACTGTTTTTT,CASSRARNEKLFF
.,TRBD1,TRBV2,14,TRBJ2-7,TGTGCCAGCAGCTCCGGGACAGGGGGCTACGAGCAGTACTTC,CASSSGTGGYEQYF
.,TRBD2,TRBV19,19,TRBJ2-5,TGTGCCAGTACCCGTGCCGCTGGTCGGGCTAGCGGAAGCCAAGAGACCCAGTACTTC,CASTRAAGRASGSQETQYF
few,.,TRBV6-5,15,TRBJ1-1,TGTGCCAGCAGTTACTCTTGGCGGATGAACACTGAAGCTTTCTTT,CASSYSWRMNTEAFF
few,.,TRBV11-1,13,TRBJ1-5,TGTGCCAGCAGCCAAAATCCAAGGTCGCCCCAGCATTTT,CASSQNPRSPQHF
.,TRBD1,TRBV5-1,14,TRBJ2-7,TGCGCCAGCAACCCGACTGGGACAGGGAACGAGCAGTACTTC,CASNPTGTGNEQYF
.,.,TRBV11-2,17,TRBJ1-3,TGTGCCAGCAGCCGCACCTCGACAGGACCCCTGCGAAACACCATATATTTT,CASSRTSTGPLRNTIYF
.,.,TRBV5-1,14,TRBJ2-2,TGCGCCAGCAGGGGACAACCAAACACCGGGGAGCTGTTTTTT,CASRGQPNTGELFF
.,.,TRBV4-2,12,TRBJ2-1,TGTGCCAGCAGCCAGAGCGCCAATGAGCAGTTCTTC,CASSQSANEQFF
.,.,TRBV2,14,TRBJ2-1,TGTGCCAGCAGTGAAACCCGGAACTACAATGAGCAGTTCTTC,CASSETRNYNEQFF
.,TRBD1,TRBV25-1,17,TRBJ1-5,TGTGCCAGCAGCCGCCGGGACAGGGGGCAGGGCAATCAGCCCCAGCATTTT,CASSRRDRGQGNQPQHF
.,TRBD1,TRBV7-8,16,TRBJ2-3,TGTGCCAGCAGCCGGACAGGGGAAGGGACTGCTTATACGCAGTATTTT,CASSRTGEGTAYTQYF